This T cell receptor beta chain was sequenced for a study of blood T cell repertoires in COVID-19. TCRdb keeps only in-frame clones here, not all; method: immunoSEQ multiplex PCR. In the table there are around 300,000 clones, approximately 88% of which are singletons. This clone has just a few counts. This CDR3 has 11 residues. The V end was cut by 5 bases, the J end by 9 bases, with 13 bases between. The germline CDR1 and CDR2 sequences are DFQATT and SNEGSKA (reference sequence). The chain combines TRBV20-1 with TRBJ1-2; possible D gene TRBD1, 5 bases. The receptor's source is a woman aged 25 to 39 with COVID-19, enrolled during active disease. The specimen sequenced was peripheral blood. CDR3 nucleotides: TGCAGTGCTCGAGGGACTAACAGCTACACCTTC. Its protein is CSARGTNSYTF.